Presented here are 23 T cell receptor beta chains from one specimen sequenced in a study of OX40 agonist ivuxolimab in advanced cancers. Profiling relied on immunoSEQ multiplex PCR, and the TCRdb table lists in-frame clones only, not all of them. This table holds 65,000 to 95,000 clones, roughly 84% found once. The sequenced sample was CD4+ or CD8+ T cells sorted from blood, obtained in a trial of the OX40 agonist ivuxolimab. The origin of the receptors is an adult with an advanced solid tumor such as melanoma, head and neck, liver or kidney cancer.

The chain combines TRBV9 with TRBJ2-5, with unresolved D. The germline V and J ends were trimmed by 0 bases and 4 bases, with 13 bases remaining between them. In germline, CDR1 is SGDLS, CDR2 YYNGEE. The CDR3 is 15 residues long. CDR3 DNA sequence: TGTGCCAGCAGCGTAGACGGCAGACTGGGAGAGACCCAGTACTTC. This encodes CASSVDGRLGETQYF.

The J gene is TRBJ2-2, the V gene TRBV5-1, with 7 bases that match TRBD2. With V trimmed by 5 bases and J by 3 bases, 7 bases remained unmatched. Germline-derived CDR1 and CDR2 are SGHRS and YFSETQ. This CDR3 has 15 amino acids. The chain's CDR3 is CASRGSGIDTGELFF. In DNA, the CDR3 is TGCGCCAGCAGAGGGAGCGGGATAGACACCGGGGAGCTGTTTTTT.

This CDR3 is CASSSPRGGLTDTQYF. CDR3 bases: TGTGCCAGCAGTTCTCCGAGGGGAGGCCTGACAGATACGCAGTATTTT. The chain recombines TRBV25-1 with TRBJ2-3, with a possible D match to TRBD2 (6 bases). The CDR3 is 16 amino acids. Germline V gene data show CDR1 as MGHDK and CDR2 as SYGVNS. Trimming took 5 bases from V and 3 from J, leaving 18 bases between them.

The chain couples TRBV25-1 to TRBJ1-2; perhaps TRBD1 as D (5 bases). Trimming cost V 1 base and J 2 bases, with 5 bases left between them. CDR3 length equals 13 residues. Germline V lookup: CDR1 MGHDK, CDR2 SYGVNS. CDR3: CASSEWDNYGYTF. The CDR3 nucleotides are TGTGCCAGCAGTGAATGGGACAACTATGGCTACACCTTC.

This chain joins TRBV10-2 and TRBJ1-4, with D possibly being TRBD1 (5 bases). Trimming took 4 bases from V and 4 from J, leaving 10 bases between them. The CDR3 runs to 14 residues. From germline, CDR1 is WSHSY and CDR2 SAAADI. CDR3 sequence (DNA): TGCGCCAGCAGTGTGGCAGGGAGTAATGAAAAACTGTTTTTT. It yields the protein CASSVAGSNEKLFF.

The rearrangement joins TRBV6-5 to TRBJ2-7, with D unresolved. Germline V gene data show CDR1 as MNHEY and CDR2 as SVGAGI. Trimming took 2 bases from V and 4 from J, leaving 18 bases between them. The CDR3 has 16 residues. CDR3 residues: CASSYERTRNRYEQYF. Written as DNA, the CDR3 is TGTGCCAGCAGTTACGAAAGGACCCGAAATAGGTACGAGCAGTACTTC.

This chain connects TRBV10-3 to TRBJ2-1, with D possibly TRBD1 on 6 matching bases. Germline assignment: CDR1 ENHRY and CDR2 SYGVKD. Trimming removed 10 bases from V and 5 bases from J, with 15 bases in between. CDR3 length: 13 amino acids. The CDR3 DNA reads TGTGCCACCTCGACAGGAACCAACAATGAGCAGTTCTTC. As protein: CATSTGTNNEQFF.

This chain connects TRBV6-5 to TRBJ2-1; unclear D gene. The germline gives CDR1 MNHEY, CDR2 SVGAGI. The CDR3 length is 14 residues. V was clipped by 3 bases and J by 1 base, with 7 bases between them. CDR3 bases: TGTGCCAGCAGTTATAGGGCTTCCTACAATGAGCAGTTCTTC. Translating it yields CASSYRASYNEQFF.

The V and J genes are TRBV11-2 and TRBJ2-6, with D perhaps TRBD2 (5 bases). The V gene's germline CDR1 is SGHAT and CDR2 FQNNGV. The V gene lost 1 base and the J gene lost 1 base, with 5 bases spanning the gap. CDR3 length: 15 amino acids. The CDR3 DNA sequence: TGTGCCAGCAGCTTAGTAGCGTCTGGGGCCAACGTCCTGACTTTC. Its translation is CASSLVASGANVLTF.

The V call is TRBV6-1, the J call TRBJ2-3, with TRBD1 matching 8 bases. Germline CDR1 reads MNHNS; CDR2 reads SASEGT. V shed 3 bases and J 2 bases; nucleotides not matched to a gene: 4. The length of the CDR3 is 15 residues. CDR3 sequence reads: CASSEGQVNTDTQYF. Written as DNA, the CDR3 is TGTGCCAGCAGTGAGGGACAGGTGAACACAGATACGCAGTATTTT.

This chain links TRBV6-5 with TRBJ2-7; 8 nucleotides line up with TRBD2. The CDR3 is 12 residues long. Germline-derived CDR1 and CDR2 are MNHEY and SVGAGI. Trimming at V came to 5 bases and at J to 5 bases, leaving 2 bases not matched to a gene. The CDR3 sequence: CASSRGGNEQYF. The CDR3 nucleotides read TGTGCCAGCAGTCGGGGGGGCAACGAGCAGTACTTC.

The rearrangement links TRBV29-1 to TRBJ1-2; no firm D call. V was trimmed by 7 bases and J by 4 bases, leaving 16 bases between them. The CDR3 sequence is 13 residues long. Germline values: CDR1 SQVTM, CDR2 ANQGSEA. The CDR3 DNA sequence: TGCAGCGCGACCCAGAAGGGTTCCTATGGCTACACCTTC. Translation gives CSATQKGSYGYTF.

V is TRBV19 and J is TRBJ1-5, with 7 bases matching TRBD1. This CDR3 has 16 amino acids. CDR1 LNHDA and CDR2 SQIVND come from the germline V gene (reference sequence). V was clipped by 5 bases and J by 2 bases; unmatched bases: 9. CDR3 sequence: CASSLSGTGGNQPQHF. The CDR3 bases are TGTGCCAGTAGTCTTAGTGGCACAGGGGGCAATCAGCCCCAGCATTTT.

This clone was recorded once. The V call is TRBV15, the J call TRBJ1-4, with 8 bases matching TRBD1. Germline CDR1 LNHNV, CDR2 YYDKDF (reference sequence). CDR3 length: 15 amino acids. The V gene end was trimmed by 3 bases and the J gene end by 8 bases; junction bases not matched to a gene: 8. CDR3 sequence (DNA): TGTGCCACCAGCAGGGACAGGGTGGGGGGCGAAAAACTGTTTTTT. This encodes CATSRDRVGGEKLFF. The full variable domain, completed using reference TRBV15 and TRBJ1-4, is DAMVIQNPRYQVTQFGKPVTLSCSQTLNHNVMYWYQQKSSQAPKLLFHYYDKDFNNEADTPDNFQSRRPNTSFCFLDIRSPGLGDTAMYLCATSRDRVGGEKLFFGSGTQLSVL.

V usage is TRBV11-2 and J usage is TRBJ2-1, with 9 bases matching TRBD1. The CDR3 extends over 12 amino acids. V was clipped by 3 bases and J by 12 bases; unmatched bases: 3. Germline lookup yields CDR1 SGHAT and CDR2 FQNNGV. The DNA of the CDR3 is TGTGCCAGCAGCTTTGCGACAGGGGGGCAGTTCTTC. It is translated as CASSFATGGQFF.

The rearrangement joins TRBV7-2 to TRBJ2-7, with D possibly being TRBD2 (7 bases). The germline gives CDR1 SGHTA, CDR2 FQGNSA. Trimming shortened V by 5 bases and J by 4 bases, and 18 bases separated the two germline ends. The CDR3 sequence is 15 residues long. DNA of the CDR3: TGTGCCAGCAGCCTAAGTAAGGGAGGGACATACGAGCAGTACTTC. Its protein is CASSLSKGGTYEQYF.

This chain links TRBV18 with TRBJ2-7; 10 nucleotides align to TRBD2. CDR1 is KGHSH and CDR2 is LQKENI in the germline V gene. The CDR3 consists of 16 residues. The ends lost 0 bases at V and 3 bases at J; junction bases unmatched: 5. CDR3 bases: TGTGCCAGCTCACCACCTAGCGGGGGGCTGCGCTACGAGCAGTACTTC. Translation gives CASSPPSGGLRYEQYF.

The chain employs TRBV9 and TRBJ2-1; 14 bases fit TRBD2. From germline, CDR1 is SGDLS and CDR2 YYNGEE. Trimming cost V 4 bases and J 8 bases; bases outside gene matches: 8. The length of the CDR3 is 16 residues. The DNA for the CDR3 is TGTGCCAGCAGCCCCAGACTAGCGGGGGGGGTGGATGAGCAGTTCTTC. As protein: CASSPRLAGGVDEQFF. The whole variable domain, filled in from reference TRBV9 and TRBJ2-1, reads DSGVTQTPKHLITATGQRVTLRCSPRSGDLSVYWYQQSLDQGLQFLIQYYNGEERAKGNILERFSAQQFPDLHSELNLSSLELGDSALYFCASSPRLAGGVDEQFFGPGTRLTVL.

The gene calls are TRBV19 and TRBJ2-7; D tentatively reads TRBD1 or TRBD2 (6 bases each). V shed 7 bases and J shed 5 bases, with 27 bases lying between them. CDR3 size: 17 residues. Germline loops: CDR1 LNHDA, CDR2 SQIVND (reference sequence). The CDR3 region has the DNA TGTGCCAGTAAAAGAAGTTCAGGGGCCGGGAGTGAAAACGAGCAGTACTTC. It yields the protein CASKRSSGAGSENEQYF.

The gene calls are TRBV19 and TRBJ1-1; D gene uncertain. V shed 10 bases and J shed 0 bases, with 24 bases lying between them. The germline V gene encodes CDR1 LNHDA and CDR2 SQIVND (reference sequence). The CDR3 has 17 amino acids. CDR3 sequence (DNA): TGTGCCACGATTCCGGGCGTATTAAAATCGATGAACACTGAAGCTTTCTTT. Protein: CATIPGVLKSMNTEAFF.

The chain has TRBV28 and TRBJ2-7, with a possible D match to TRBD1 (5 bases). The length of the CDR3 is 15 residues. V dropped 6 bases and J dropped 3 bases, with 18 bases sitting between them. Germline CDR1 MDHEN, CDR2 SYDVKM. CDR3 in DNA: TGTGCCAGCAGCCCCGCAGGGATAGCCCTCTACGAGCAGTACTTC. Its translation: CASSPAGIALYEQYF. Looking up the rest from reference TRBV28 and TRBJ2-7 gives the full variable domain: DVKVTQSSRYLVKRTGEKVFLECVQDMDHENMFWYRQDPGLGLRLIYFSYDVKMKEKGDIPEGYSVSREKKERFSLILESASTNQTSMYLCASSPAGIALYEQYFGPGTRLTVT.

The chain combines TRBV9 with TRBJ2-5; 16 bases agree with TRBD2. From germline, CDR1 is SGDLS and CDR2 YYNGEE. V trimming: 4 bases; J trimming: 3 bases; junction bases outside the gene matches: 9. The CDR3 covers 18 residues. The CDR3: CASSTGTSGGASEETQYF. CDR3 sequence (DNA): TGTGCCAGCAGCACAGGGACTAGCGGGGGGGCGAGTGAAGAGACCCAGTACTTC.

V usage is TRBV7-3 and J usage is TRBJ2-3; D is ambiguous. Germline CDR1 is SGHTA and CDR2 is FQGTGA. The germline V and J ends were trimmed by 2 bases and 2 bases, with 8 bases remaining between them. CDR3 size: 14 residues. The DNA for the CDR3 is TGTGCCAGCAGCTTAGATAGCTACACAGATACGCAGTATTTT. Its protein is CASSLDSYTDTQYF.